This TCR beta chain was sequenced for a study of blood T cell repertoires in COVID-19. Study in general: The origin of the acute and convalescent COVID-19 samples was the United States, Italy and Spain. PBMCs, B-cell-depleted T cells, or T cells were the source of the cDNA or gDNA that made up the material.

V was shortened by 3 bases and J by 3 bases, with 9 bases between the two germline ends. Germline-derived CDR1 and CDR2 are MNHNS and SASEGT. There are 14 residues in the CDR3. Per the authors' pipeline: Amplification of reference gene primers provided the estimated nucleated cell counts. Assay used: immunoSEQ multiplex PCR; TCRdb lists only in-frame clones, some missing. V, J and clone size reflect that table, while D and trimming were determined from the DNA. This sample yields 100,000 or so clones, of which over 85% are seen a single time; around 5.7% belongs to the top ten. Sequencing was performed on peripheral blood. J is TRBJ1-3 and V is TRBV6-1; tentative D call: TRBD1 (6 bases). The sequence was obtained from a man aged 70-80 years with acute or convalescent COVID-19. CDR3 nucleotides: TGTGCCAGCAGTGAGCAGGGGAGTGGAAACACCATATATTTT. This gives the protein CASSEQGSGNTIYF.